This T cell receptor beta chain was retrieved from a study of blood T cell repertoires in COVID-19. The protocol was immunoSEQ multiplex PCR, while the TCRdb copy is restricted to in-frame clones and leaves out a portion. The sample lists some 200,000 clones, approximately 92% occurring once. The CDR3 spans 14 residues. Per the germline V gene, CDR1 is ENHRY and CDR2 is SYGVKD. V was shortened by 0 bases and J by 6 bases, with 6 bases between the two germline ends. This chain links TRBV10-3 with TRBJ1-6, with D uncertain. This TCR was recovered from a woman aged 18-30 years in a cohort exposed to, infected with or recovered from COVID-19 (not recorded which). The sample consisted of PBMCs or T cells enriched from blood (not recorded which). This CDR3 reads CAISESRSNSPLHF. CDR3 bases: TGTGCCATCAGTGAGTCTAGAAGTAATTCACCCCTCCACTTT.